The 17 T cell receptor beta chains given below trace back to one sample, sequenced in a study of cytomegalovirus exposure and HLA in healthy donors. Primers: 60 Vbeta forward and 13 Jbeta reverse. Sequenced by immunoSEQ multiplex PCR; TCRdb stores in-frame clones only, minus some. The profile shows 110,000 or so clones, around 73% of them singletons. The sequenced sample was PBMCs. The receptors originated from a woman in her thirties in good health and CMV-seropositive.

V usage is TRBV7-9 and J usage is TRBJ1-2; a weak D match, TRBD1 (6 bases). This CDR3 is 15 amino acids long. Per the germline V gene, CDR1 is SEHNR and CDR2 is FQNEAQ (reference sequence). V lost 8 bases and J lost 2, with 18 bases in between. Here the CDR3 reads CASRPGLDRNYGYTF. The CDR3 coding sequence is TGTGCCAGCCGCCCGGGGCTGGACAGAAACTATGGCTACACCTTC.

This clone has more than one count but fewer than ten. The genes are TRBV20-1 and TRBJ1-1; D call uncertain. This CDR3 has 11 residues. The germline CDR1 and CDR2 sequences are DFQATT and SNEGSKA (reference sequence). Trimming took 6 bases from V and 2 from J, leaving 7 bases between them. The CDR3 sequence is CSARSNTEAFF. CDR3 coding DNA: TGCAGTGCCCGTAGTAACACTGAAGCTTTCTTT.

The rearrangement uses TRBV7-3 and TRBJ2-1; D unresolved. Germline CDR1 reads SGHTA; CDR2 reads FQGTGA. Trimming removed 2 bases from V and 6 bases from J, with 5 bases in between. This CDR3 has 12 residues. CDR3 in amino acids: CASSLAANEQFF. DNA of the CDR3: TGTGCCAGCAGCTTAGCGGCCAATGAGCAGTTCTTC.

The V call is TRBV6-6, the J call TRBJ1-4; no clear D. Trimming pared 0 bases from V and 12 bases from J, leaving 14 bases between. Looked up from germline, CDR1 is MNHNY and CDR2 is SVGAGI (reference sequence). The CDR3 loop spans 14 amino acids. The chain's CDR3 is CASSYSSQALELFF. The CDR3 DNA reads as TGTGCCAGCAGTTACTCATCGCAGGCCTTGGAACTGTTTTTT.

This clone was counted only a few times. The V call is TRBV4-1, the J call TRBJ2-1; 7 nucleotides line up with TRBD2. The germline gives CDR1 MGHRA, CDR2 YSYEKL. V lost 4 bases and J lost 8; bases outside the gene matches: 8. This CDR3 has 14 residues. CDR3 sequence reads: CASSRRAAGDEQFF. In DNA form, the CDR3 reads TGCGCCAGCAGCCGGCGGGCCGCGGGGGATGAGCAGTTCTTC.

The chain employs TRBV6-1 and TRBJ1-2, with TRBD1 identical over 11 bases. CDR1 MNHNS and CDR2 SASEGT come from the germline V gene. The V segment lost 2 bases and the J segment 8 bases; nucleotides outside the gene matches: 16. The CDR3 is 18 amino acids. CDR3 DNA sequence: TGTGCCAGCAGTGAAACCGCTTATCCGGGACAGGGGGTGTGGGGCTACACCTTC. The encoded protein is CASSETAYPGQGVWGYTF.

The chain uses TRBV6-1 and TRBJ1-2; no reliable D call. The CDR3 is made up of 13 amino acids. With 9 bases removed from V and 7 bases from J, the gap between germline ends came to 18 bases. CDR1 and CDR2 (germline): MNHNS, SASEGT. The CDR3 sequence is CASLKEIYGGYTF. CDR3 sequence (DNA): TGTGCCAGTCTTAAAGAGATCTATGGTGGCTACACCTTC.

The chain combines TRBV6-5 with TRBJ2-3, with TRBD2 identical over 7 bases. Trimming took 7 bases from V and 4 from J; bases not matched to a gene: 5. The CDR3 has 13 residues. CDR1 is MNHEY, CDR2 SVGAGI, per germline. For the CDR3, the DNA is TGTGCCAGCAATCGTCGGGAGGCAGATACGCAGTATTTT. Residues: CASNRREADTQYF.

This clone was seen only a few times. The chain links TRBV7-9 to TRBJ2-3, with 12 bases lining up with TRBD2. This CDR3 has 17 amino acids. Germline V gives CDR1 SEHNR, CDR2 FQNEAQ (reference sequence). V gave up 4 bases and J gave up 7 bases; unmatched junction bases: 12. The CDR3: CASSSGLAGTGGYTQYF. The CDR3 nucleotides read TGTGCCAGCAGCTCCGGACTAGCGGGGACCGGTGGGTATACGCAGTATTTT.

The chain employs TRBV6-1 and TRBJ2-2; D is perhaps TRBD1 (6 bases). The V gene's germline CDR1 is MNHNS and CDR2 SASEGT. This CDR3 is built from 13 residues. With 6 bases removed from V and 6 bases from J, the gap between germline ends came to 11 bases. The CDR3 DNA reads TGTGCCAGCAGCGCACAGGGACCCGGGGAGCTGTTTTTT. This sequence encodes CASSAQGPGELFF.

The chain is built from TRBV7-6 and TRBJ1-5, with D possibly being TRBD1 (5 bases). Per germline, CDR1 SGHVS and CDR2 FNYEAQ. There are 15 residues in the CDR3. Deletions cut 5 bases from V and 6 bases from J, with 17 bases between. The CDR3 nucleotides read TGTGCCAGCAGCGGAGGGGACCCCAGTAGTCAGCCCCAGCATTTT. It yields the protein CASSGGDPSSQPQHF.

V and J are TRBV6-1 and TRBJ2-1; D gene ambiguous. V was cut by 5 bases and J by 4 bases, with 3 bases left in between. Germline-derived CDR1 and CDR2 are MNHNS and SASEGT. The CDR3 has 11 amino acids. The CDR3 region is CASSLYNEQFF. CDR3 nucleotide sequence: TGTGCCAGCAGTTTATACAATGAGCAGTTCTTC.

V is TRBV11-3 and J is TRBJ2-1; 12 bases agree with TRBD2. Germline assignment: CDR1 SGHNT and CDR2 YENEEA. This CDR3 is 16 amino acids long. The J segment lost 13 bases and the V segment lost 4 bases, leaving 14 bases of the junction unmatched. The CDR3: CASSSEASGRARVQFF. CDR3 in DNA: TGTGCCAGCAGCTCGGAGGCTAGCGGGAGGGCCCGAGTCCAGTTCTTC.

By its share, this clone is medium-sized. The genes are TRBV27 and TRBJ1-1; maybe TRBD1 (5 bases). There are 13 residues in the CDR3. Germline CDR1 and CDR2: MNHEY and SMNVEV (reference sequence). Trimming took 5 bases from V and 11 from J, leaving 18 bases between them. CDR3 bases: TGTGCCAGCAGTCACACCGCGGCAGGGATGGCTTTCTTT. It specifies CASSHTAAGMAFF.

This chain links TRBV19 with TRBJ1-2, with TRBD1 matching over 8 bases. The V gene end was trimmed by 4 bases and the J gene end by 4 bases; junction bases not matched to a gene: 11. The CDR3 runs to 16 residues. Germline-derived CDR1 and CDR2 are LNHDA and SQIVND (reference sequence). CDR3: CASSTLQGVKSYGYTF. The CDR3 region has the DNA TGTGCCAGTAGTACCCTACAGGGGGTGAAGAGCTATGGCTACACCTTC.

The J gene is TRBJ1-4, the V gene TRBV28; possible D gene TRBD1, 5 bases. This CDR3 is 13 amino acids long. V lost 5 bases and J lost 8, with 12 bases in between. From germline, CDR1 is MDHEN and CDR2 SYDVKM. The CDR3 spells CASSPGGEEKLFF. The CDR3, as DNA: TGTGCCAGCAGTCCGGGAGGGGAGGAAAAACTGTTTTTT. The variable domain in full, with the rest retrieved from reference TRBV28 and TRBJ1-4, is DVKVTQSSRYLVKRTGEKVFLECVQDMDHENMFWYRQDPGLGLRLIYFSYDVKMKEKGDIPEGYSVSREKKERFSLILESASTNQTSMYLCASSPGGEEKLFFGSGTQLSVL.

This clone was seen a handful of times. The chain links TRBV10-3 to TRBJ2-4; 8 bases map to TRBD1. Germline lookup yields CDR1 ENHRY and CDR2 SYGVKD. J was trimmed by 1 base and V by 5 bases; bases with no gene match: 7. This CDR3 is 16 amino acids long. The CDR3 sequence: CAISSGTGVAKNIQYF. CDR3 nucleotide sequence: TGTGCCATCAGTTCCGGGACAGGTGTTGCCAAAAACATTCAGTACTTC.